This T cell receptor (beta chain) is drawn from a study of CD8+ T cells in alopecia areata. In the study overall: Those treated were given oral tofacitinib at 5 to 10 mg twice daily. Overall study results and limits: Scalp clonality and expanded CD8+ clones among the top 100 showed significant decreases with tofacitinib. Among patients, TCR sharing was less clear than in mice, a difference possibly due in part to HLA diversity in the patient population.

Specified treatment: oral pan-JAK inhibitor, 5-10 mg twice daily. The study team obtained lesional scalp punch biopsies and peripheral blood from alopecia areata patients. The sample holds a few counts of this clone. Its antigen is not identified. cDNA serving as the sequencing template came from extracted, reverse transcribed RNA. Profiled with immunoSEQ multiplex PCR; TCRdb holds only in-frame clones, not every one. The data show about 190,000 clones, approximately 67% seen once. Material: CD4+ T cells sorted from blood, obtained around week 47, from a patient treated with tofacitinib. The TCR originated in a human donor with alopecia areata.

The CDR3 region is CAWGLQKLASGELFF. CDR3 in DNA: TGTGCCTGGGGCCTCCAAAAGCTAGCTTCCGGGGAGCTGTTTTTT. The chain uses TRBV30 and TRBJ2-2, with a tentative D call TRBD2 (5 bases). CDR1 and CDR2 (germline): GTSNPN, SVGIG (reference sequence). This CDR3 region has 15 residues. The V and J ends lost 5 bases and 6 bases respectively, with 19 bases between them.